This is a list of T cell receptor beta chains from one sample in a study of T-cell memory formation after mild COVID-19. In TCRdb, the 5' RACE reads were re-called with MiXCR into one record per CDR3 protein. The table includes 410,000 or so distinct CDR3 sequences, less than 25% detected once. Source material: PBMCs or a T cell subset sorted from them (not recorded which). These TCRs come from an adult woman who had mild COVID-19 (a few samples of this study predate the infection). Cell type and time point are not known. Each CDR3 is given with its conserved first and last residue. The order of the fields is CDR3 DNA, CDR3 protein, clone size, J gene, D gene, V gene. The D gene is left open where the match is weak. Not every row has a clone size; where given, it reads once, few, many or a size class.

CDR3 DNA: TGTGCCAGCAGTTTCGACGGCTACAATGAGCAGTTCTTC
CDR3 protein: CASSFDGYNEQFF
clone size: .
J gene: TRBJ2-1
D gene: .
V gene: TRBV7-9

CDR3 DNA: TGCAGTGCCATTAAAACGGGAGAGAATACGCAGTATTTT
CDR3 protein: CSAIKTGENTQYF
clone size: few
J gene: TRBJ2-3
D gene: .
V gene: TRBV20-1

CDR3 DNA: TGTGCCAGCAGCCAAGACCGGTCTATCAGCTCCTACGAGCAGTACTTC
CDR3 protein: CASSQDRSISSYEQYF
clone size: .
J gene: TRBJ2-7
D gene: .
V gene: TRBV4-2

CDR3 DNA: TGTGCTAGTGGTTCGCCCGGGCTAGCGGCTACAGATACGCAGTATTTT
CDR3 protein: CASGSPGLAATDTQYF
clone size: .
J gene: TRBJ2-3
D gene: TRBD2
V gene: TRBV12-5

CDR3 DNA: TGCAGTGCATCCGGAACTAGCGCTACCAGGTATACGCAGTATTTT
CDR3 protein: CSASGTSATRYTQYF
clone size: .
J gene: TRBJ2-3
D gene: TRBD2
V gene: TRBV20-1

CDR3 DNA: TGTGCCAGCAGTGATAGGAATGGAGCCGAGCAGTACTTC
CDR3 protein: CASSDRNGAEQYF
clone size: few
J gene: TRBJ2-7
D gene: .
V gene: TRBV25-1

CDR3 DNA: TGTGCTAGCAGCTCCGGGATATCAAGTTACGAGCAGTACTTC
CDR3 protein: CASSSGISSYEQYF
clone size: .
J gene: TRBJ2-7
D gene: .
V gene: TRBV7-7

CDR3 DNA: TGCAGTGGCGGACTAGCGGGGTTGACCGAAGAGACCCAGTACTTC
CDR3 protein: CSGGLAGLTEETQYF
clone size: few
J gene: TRBJ2-5
D gene: TRBD2
V gene: TRBV20-1

CDR3 DNA: TGTGCCAGCAGTTACTCCACGACCACAGATACGCAGTATTTT
CDR3 protein: CASSYSTTTDTQYF
clone size: .
J gene: TRBJ2-3
D gene: .
V gene: TRBV6-2/TRBV6-3

CDR3 DNA: TGCAGCGTTGAAGATCGATCCTTTGGCGGGAGAGGGAATGAGCAGTTCTTC
CDR3 protein: CSVEDRSFGGRGNEQFF
clone size: .
J gene: TRBJ2-1
D gene: TRBD2
V gene: TRBV29-1

CDR3 DNA: TGTGCCTGGAGTTCTGGACAGCTGCAAGAGACCCAGTACTTC
CDR3 protein: CAWSSGQLQETQYF
clone size: few
J gene: TRBJ2-5
D gene: .
V gene: TRBV30

CDR3 DNA: TGTGCCAGCAGCTCCCCGGGCAGTCCAGATACGCAGTATTTT
CDR3 protein: CASSSPGSPDTQYF
clone size: .
J gene: TRBJ2-3
D gene: .
V gene: TRBV7-9

CDR3 DNA: TGTGCCAGCAGCCCCCGTGGGGGGGGCGGAAACACCATATATTTT
CDR3 protein: CASSPRGGGGNTIYF
clone size: .
J gene: TRBJ1-3
D gene: .
V gene: TRBV7-9

CDR3 DNA: TGTGCCAGCAGCGATTACAGGGTAAGCGAGCAGTTCTTC
CDR3 protein: CASSDYRVSEQFF
clone size: many
J gene: TRBJ2-1
D gene: .
V gene: TRBV7-2

CDR3 DNA: TGCAGTGCTGAGAGGAGGGGCGGTGGGGCCAACGTCCTGACTTTC
CDR3 protein: CSAERRGGGANVLTF
clone size: .
J gene: TRBJ2-6
D gene: .
V gene: TRBV20-1

CDR3 DNA: TGCGCCAGCAGCTTGCGGGTCCTTAGCGACCAAAGCACAGATACGCAGTATTTT
CDR3 protein: CASSLRVLSDQSTDTQYF
clone size: .
J gene: TRBJ2-3
D gene: .
V gene: TRBV5-1

CDR3 DNA: TGTGCCAGCAGTACCAATACCGGACAGGGGAGGTACGAGCAGTACTTC
CDR3 protein: CASSTNTGQGRYEQYF
clone size: many
J gene: TRBJ2-7
D gene: TRBD1
V gene: TRBV6-1

CDR3 DNA: TGCAGTGCTCACAGGCCGAGGACGGCCAAAAACATTCAGTACTTC
CDR3 protein: CSAHRPRTAKNIQYF
clone size: .
J gene: TRBJ2-4
D gene: .
V gene: TRBV20-1

CDR3 DNA: TGTGCCAGCAGCGGCTACAGGGACCGCTACGAGCAGTACTTC
CDR3 protein: CASSGYRDRYEQYF
clone size: .
J gene: TRBJ2-7
D gene: .
V gene: TRBV7-7

CDR3 DNA: TGTGCCAGCTCACCACAGGGGAGAACTGAAGCTTTCTTT
CDR3 protein: CASSPQGRTEAFF
clone size: few
J gene: TRBJ1-1
D gene: .
V gene: TRBV18

CDR3 DNA: TGTGCCAGCAGCGTAGACCTTCCGGGACTAGGGAACAATGAGCAGTTCTTC
CDR3 protein: CASSVDLPGLGNNEQFF
clone size: .
J gene: TRBJ2-1
D gene: TRBD2
V gene: TRBV9

CDR3 DNA: TGCGCCACGCTCTCGGAACAGGGAGGTGACACTGAAGCTTTCTTT
CDR3 protein: CATLSEQGGDTEAFF
clone size: .
J gene: TRBJ1-1
D gene: .
V gene: TRBV10-2

CDR3 DNA: TGCGCCAGCAGCCTCGGGACAGGGCCCCCGGGCTCTGGAAACACCATATATTTT
CDR3 protein: CASSLGTGPPGSGNTIYF
clone size: few
J gene: TRBJ1-3
D gene: TRBD1
V gene: TRBV4-1

CDR3 DNA: TGTGCTAGCAGCTTAGCCACGGGGGGGCTAGCGGGAGCCAATGAGCAGTTCTTC
CDR3 protein: CASSLATGGLAGANEQFF
clone size: .
J gene: TRBJ2-1
D gene: TRBD2
V gene: TRBV7-7

CDR3 DNA: TGTGCCAGCTCACGGCGGGAAGACACAGATACGCAGTATTTT
CDR3 protein: CASSRREDTDTQYF
clone size: few
J gene: TRBJ2-3
D gene: .
V gene: TRBV18

CDR3 DNA: TGTGCCAGCAGTTTGACAGGACTAGCGGGAGTCAATCTCTGGGATGAGCAGTTCTTC
CDR3 protein: CASSLTGLAGVNLWDEQFF
clone size: .
J gene: TRBJ2-1
D gene: TRBD2
V gene: TRBV27

CDR3 DNA: TGTGCCAGCAGCTTGTGGGGGGAAGGCACCGGGGAGCTGTTTTTT
CDR3 protein: CASSLWGEGTGELFF
clone size: .
J gene: TRBJ2-2
D gene: .
V gene: TRBV7-3

CDR3 DNA: TGTGCCAGCAGCCGCCGGGACAGCTCCTACGAGCAGTACTTC
CDR3 protein: CASSRRDSSYEQYF
clone size: few
J gene: TRBJ2-7
D gene: TRBD1
V gene: TRBV11-2

CDR3 DNA: TGTGCCAGCAGTTACTCGATAGGGACAGGGTTCTCCTACAATGAGCAGTTCTTC
CDR3 protein: CASSYSIGTGFSYNEQFF
clone size: .
J gene: TRBJ2-1
D gene: TRBD1
V gene: TRBV6-2/TRBV6-3

CDR3 DNA: TGCGCCAGCAGCCAAGATGGGCGGAACACAGATACGCAGTATTTT
CDR3 protein: CASSQDGRNTDTQYF
clone size: .
J gene: TRBJ2-3
D gene: .
V gene: TRBV4-3

CDR3 DNA: TGCAGCGTTGAAGATCAGGGCAGTAGCTCCTACAATGAGCAGTTCTTC
CDR3 protein: CSVEDQGSSSYNEQFF
clone size: few
J gene: TRBJ2-1
D gene: .
V gene: TRBV29-1

CDR3 DNA: TGTGCCAGCAGCCCGGGCCGGGTGACAGATACGCAGTATTTT
CDR3 protein: CASSPGRVTDTQYF
clone size: few
J gene: TRBJ2-3
D gene: .
V gene: TRBV7-2

CDR3 DNA: TGTGCCAGCACCCTGGATGGGACAGGGGTTAACTATGGCTACACCTTC
CDR3 protein: CASTLDGTGVNYGYTF
clone size: few
J gene: TRBJ1-2
D gene: TRBD1
V gene: TRBV12-3/TRBV12-4

CDR3 DNA: TGTGCCAGCAGCCCCGGGGCTAGCCGAGACAATGAGCAGTTCTTC
CDR3 protein: CASSPGASRDNEQFF
clone size: few
J gene: TRBJ2-1
D gene: .
V gene: TRBV6-4

CDR3 DNA: TGTGCCAGCAGCTGGGACAGTGTCACCGGGGAGCTGTTTTTT
CDR3 protein: CASSWDSVTGELFF
clone size: few
J gene: TRBJ2-2
D gene: TRBD1
V gene: TRBV7-3

CDR3 DNA: TGTGCCAGCAGACCCCAGGAGAGCGGGATAGATACGCAGTATTTT
CDR3 protein: CASRPQESGIDTQYF
clone size: .
J gene: TRBJ2-3
D gene: TRBD2
V gene: TRBV12-3/TRBV12-4

CDR3 DNA: TGTGCCAGCAGCGTAGATGAGGGAGACACAGATACGCAGTATTTT
CDR3 protein: CASSVDEGDTDTQYF
clone size: .
J gene: TRBJ2-3
D gene: .
V gene: TRBV9

CDR3 DNA: TGCAGTGCTTTCCCCCCTACGAGTGTCTACGAGCAGTACTTC
CDR3 protein: CSAFPPTSVYEQYF
clone size: few
J gene: TRBJ2-7
D gene: .
V gene: TRBV20-1

CDR3 DNA: TGTGCCAGCAGCCCGGGAGGCGGGGAGCTGTTTTTT
CDR3 protein: CASSPGGGELFF
clone size: .
J gene: TRBJ2-2
D gene: TRBD2
V gene: TRBV9

CDR3 DNA: TGCAGCGTCGCAGGACAGGGGGGACACGAGCAGTACTTC
CDR3 protein: CSVAGQGGHEQYF
clone size: few
J gene: TRBJ2-7
D gene: TRBD1
V gene: TRBV29-1